Listed below are T cell receptor beta chains from one sample, sequenced in a study of blood T cells in healthy people across ages. TCRdb analysed the 5' RACE reads with MiXCR anew, one entry per CDR3 protein. The sample has 1,500,000 or so distinct CDR3 sequences, roughly two fifths seen once. Sequenced: blood. The receptor source for this set is a young woman in good health. Each CDR3 is given with its conserved first and last residue. Each record gives: D gene, clone size, J gene, V gene, CDR3 DNA, CDR3 protein. D genes are given only for firm matches. The size of a clone is reported for some rows only, either as once, few or many, or as a class for expanded clones.

D: TRBD2; size: once; J: TRBJ2-5; V: TRBV7-9; DNA: TGTGCCAGCAGCCGGGAGGTTTTAGAGACCCAGTACTTC; CDR3: CASSREVLETQYF
D: NA; size: NA; J: TRBJ2-1; V: TRBV12-3/TRBV12-4; DNA: TGTGCCAGCAGTTTTAGGGCTACCAATGAGCAGTTCTTC; CDR3: CASSFRATNEQFF
D: TRBD2; size: NA; J: TRBJ2-7; V: TRBV7-2; DNA: TGTGCCAGCAGCTTAAGGGGACTAGCGGACCACACCTACGAGCAGTACTTC; CDR3: CASSLRGLADHTYEQYF
D: NA; size: NA; J: TRBJ1-2; V: TRBV27; DNA: TGTGCCAGCAGTGTTTCCCCCCGGGCTGGCTACACCTTC; CDR3: CASSVSPRAGYTF
D: NA; size: NA; J: TRBJ1-1; V: TRBV5-1; DNA: TGCGCCAGCAGCTTGGCCGTGGAGGGGAAGACTGAAGCTTTCTTT; CDR3: CASSLAVEGKTEAFF
D: TRBD1; size: NA; J: TRBJ1-2; V: TRBV27; DNA: TGTGCCAGCAGTTCGCAGGGGGCAAATAACTATGGCTACACCTTC; CDR3: CASSSQGANNYGYTF
D: NA; size: NA; J: TRBJ2-1; V: TRBV7-9; DNA: TGTGCCAGCAGCACGACATTTCGCGGTTACAATGAGCAGTTCTTC; CDR3: CASSTTFRGYNEQFF
D: NA; size: NA; J: TRBJ1-1; V: TRBV7-9; DNA: TGTGCCAGCAGCTCCAACACGATTGAAGCTTTCTTT; CDR3: CASSSNTIEAFF
D: NA; size: NA; J: TRBJ2-7; V: TRBV4-1; DNA: TGCGCCAGCAGCCAAACCTACAGCCCGAACGACGAGCAGTACTTC; CDR3: CASSQTYSPNDEQYF
D: TRBD1; size: NA; J: TRBJ2-5; V: TRBV29-1; DNA: TGCAGCGTGGCGCAGGGGGAAGAGACCCAGTACTTC; CDR3: CSVAQGEETQYF
D: TRBD2; size: few; J: TRBJ2-1; V: TRBV27; DNA: TGTGCCAGCAGCCTCCGGGATGCGGGACTAGGAGGGGCCGACAATGAGCAGTTCTTC; CDR3: CASSLRDAGLGGADNEQFF
D: NA; size: few; J: TRBJ2-1; V: TRBV12-3/TRBV12-4; DNA: TGTGCCAGCAGTTCTCCCGTGAGGGGCTACAATGAGCAGTTCTTC; CDR3: CASSSPVRGYNEQFF
D: NA; size: NA; J: TRBJ1-5; V: TRBV28; DNA: TGTGCCAGCAGAAAGGGAAGGGGGAGGAGCAATCAGCCCCAGCATTTT; CDR3: CASRKGRGRSNQPQHF
D: TRBD1; size: NA; J: TRBJ1-2; V: TRBV7-2; DNA: TGTGCCAGCAGCTACCGGGACAGGGTGGTCTATGGCTACACCTTC; CDR3: CASSYRDRVVYGYTF
D: NA; size: NA; J: TRBJ1-2; V: TRBV27; DNA: TGTGCCAGCAGTTTATCGCCAGGGAGGCATGGCTACACCTTC; CDR3: CASSLSPGRHGYTF
D: NA; size: NA; J: TRBJ1-2; V: TRBV29-1; DNA: TGCAGCGTTCCAATGGAGAGTAACTATGGCTACACCTTC; CDR3: CSVPMESNYGYTF
D: NA; size: few; J: TRBJ2-3; V: TRBV29-1; DNA: TGCAGCCTCAAAGGGGTTATGACAGATACGCAGTATTTT; CDR3: CSLKGVMTDTQYF
D: NA; size: NA; J: TRBJ2-3; V: TRBV20-1; DNA: TGCAATGCTAGCCTCCGAGCTAGCGGCACAGATACGCAGTATTTT; CDR3: CNASLRASGTDTQYF
D: TRBD1; size: few; J: TRBJ2-4; V: TRBV7-2; DNA: TGTGCCAGCAGCTCTCCGACAGGGGTTGAGCAGTACTTC; CDR3: CASSSPTGVEQYF
D: NA; size: NA; J: TRBJ1-4; V: TRBV6-5; DNA: TGTGCCAGCAGTTATAGGATGATCAGAACTAATGAAAAACTGTTTTTT; CDR3: CASSYRMIRTNEKLFF
D: NA; size: few; J: TRBJ2-7; V: TRBV11-2; DNA: TGTGCCAGCAGCTTAGACGGGTCCCCATATTTCTACGAGCAGTACTTC; CDR3: CASSLDGSPYFYEQYF
D: TRBD1; size: NA; J: TRBJ1-1; V: TRBV30; DNA: TGTGCCTGGGGACAGGGCTCTGAAGCTTTCTTT; CDR3: CAWGQGSEAFF
D: NA; size: NA; J: TRBJ2-2; V: TRBV14; DNA: TGTGCCAGCAGCCAAGTAGGGGAGGAGCTGTTTTTT; CDR3: CASSQVGEELFF
D: NA; size: NA; J: TRBJ1-1; V: TRBV12-5; DNA: TGTGCTAGTGGTTGGGGGGTTACTGAAGCTTTCTTT; CDR3: CASGWGVTEAFF
D: TRBD2; size: few; J: TRBJ2-1; V: TRBV4-3; DNA: TGCGCCACTTCAGAGGGACTAGCGGGAGGGTCCTACAATGAGCAGTTCTTC; CDR3: CATSEGLAGGSYNEQFF
D: NA; size: once; J: TRBJ2-7; V: TRBV13; DNA: TGTGCCAGCAGCTTATACCGGGACGTCCACAATGAGCAGTACTTC; CDR3: CASSLYRDVHNEQYF